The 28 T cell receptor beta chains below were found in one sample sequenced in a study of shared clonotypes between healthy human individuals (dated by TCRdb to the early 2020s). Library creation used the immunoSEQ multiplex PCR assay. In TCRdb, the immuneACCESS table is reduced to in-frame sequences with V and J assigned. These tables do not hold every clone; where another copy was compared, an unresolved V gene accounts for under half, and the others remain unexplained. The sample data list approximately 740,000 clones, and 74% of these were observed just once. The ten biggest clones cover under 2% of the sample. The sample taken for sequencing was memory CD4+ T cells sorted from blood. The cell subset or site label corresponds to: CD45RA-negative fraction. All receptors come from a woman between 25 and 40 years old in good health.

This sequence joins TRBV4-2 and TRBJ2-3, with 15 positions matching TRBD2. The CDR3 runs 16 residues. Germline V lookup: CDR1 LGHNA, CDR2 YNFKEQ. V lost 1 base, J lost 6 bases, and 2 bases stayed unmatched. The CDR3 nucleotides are TGTGCCAGCAGCCAAGGGGGGACTAGCGGGAGGGATACGCAGTATTTT. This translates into CASSQGGTSGRDTQYF.

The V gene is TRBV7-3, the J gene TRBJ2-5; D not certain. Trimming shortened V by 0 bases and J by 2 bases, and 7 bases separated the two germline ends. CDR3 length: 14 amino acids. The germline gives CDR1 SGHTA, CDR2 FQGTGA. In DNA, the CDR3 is TGTGCCAGCAGCTTAACCATGGGGCAAGAGACCCAGTACTTC. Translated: CASSLTMGQETQYF. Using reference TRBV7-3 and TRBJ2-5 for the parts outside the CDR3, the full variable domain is GAGVSQTPSNKVTEKGKYVELRCDPISGHTALYWYRQSLGQGPEFLIYFQGTGAADDSGLPNDRFFAVRPEGSVSTLKIQRTERGDSAVYLCASSLTMGQETQYFGPGTRLLVL.

In DNA, the CDR3 is TGTGCCAGCCGCCGAAACAATGAGCAGTTCTTC. Protein: CASRRNNEQFF. The chain carries TRBV28 and TRBJ2-1; the D is unclear. This CDR3 region has 11 residues. Per germline, CDR1 MDHEN and CDR2 SYDVKM. The V end lost 8 bases, the J end lost 5 bases, and 7 bases lay between the germline ends.

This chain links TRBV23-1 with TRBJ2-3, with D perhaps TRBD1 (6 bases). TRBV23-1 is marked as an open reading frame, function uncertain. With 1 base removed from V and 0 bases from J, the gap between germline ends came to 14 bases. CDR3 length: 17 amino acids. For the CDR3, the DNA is TGCGCCAGCAGTCAATGGACACAGGACAGTAGCACAGATACGCAGTATTTT. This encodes CASSQWTQDSSTDTQYF.

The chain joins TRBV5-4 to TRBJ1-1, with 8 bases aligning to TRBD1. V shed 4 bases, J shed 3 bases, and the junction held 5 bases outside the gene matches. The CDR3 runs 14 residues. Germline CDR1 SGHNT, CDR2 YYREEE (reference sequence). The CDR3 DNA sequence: TGTGCCAGCAGCGTGGGACAGGAACACACTGAAGCTTTCTTT. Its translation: CASSVGQEHTEAFF.

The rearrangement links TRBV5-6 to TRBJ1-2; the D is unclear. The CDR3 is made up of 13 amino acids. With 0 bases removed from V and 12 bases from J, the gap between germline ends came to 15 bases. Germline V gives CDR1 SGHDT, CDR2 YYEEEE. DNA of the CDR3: TGTGCCAGCAGCTTGGGGGGAGTTCCGGACGACACCTTC. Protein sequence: CASSLGGVPDDTF.

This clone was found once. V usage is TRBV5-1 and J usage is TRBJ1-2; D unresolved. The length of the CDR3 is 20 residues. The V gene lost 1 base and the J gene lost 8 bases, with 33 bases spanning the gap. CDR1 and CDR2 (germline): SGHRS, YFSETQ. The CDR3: CASSLLVEKVLSNQATGYTF. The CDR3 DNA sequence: TGCGCCAGCAGCTTGCTGGTTGAAAAGGTTTTGAGTAATCAGGCGACCGGCTACACCTTC.

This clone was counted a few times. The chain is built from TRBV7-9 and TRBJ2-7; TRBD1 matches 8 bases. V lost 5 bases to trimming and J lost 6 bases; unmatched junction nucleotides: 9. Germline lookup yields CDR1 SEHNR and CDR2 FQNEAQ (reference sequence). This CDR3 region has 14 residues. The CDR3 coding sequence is TGTGCCAGCAGCCGGACAGGGCCCGAAGGCGAGCAGTACTTC. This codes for CASSRTGPEGEQYF.

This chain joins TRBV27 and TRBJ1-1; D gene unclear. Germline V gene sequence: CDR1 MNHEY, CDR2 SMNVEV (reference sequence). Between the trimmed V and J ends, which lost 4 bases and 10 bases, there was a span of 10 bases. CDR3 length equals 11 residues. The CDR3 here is CASSSTRGAFF. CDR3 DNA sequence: TGTGCCAGCAGTTCCACCCGGGGAGCTTTCTTT.

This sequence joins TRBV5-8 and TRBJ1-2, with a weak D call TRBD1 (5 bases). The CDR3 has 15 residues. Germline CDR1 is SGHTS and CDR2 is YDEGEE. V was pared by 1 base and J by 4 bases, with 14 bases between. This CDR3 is CASSLWGELIYGYTF. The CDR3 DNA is TGTGCCAGCAGCTTGTGGGGCGAGTTGATCTATGGCTACACCTTC.

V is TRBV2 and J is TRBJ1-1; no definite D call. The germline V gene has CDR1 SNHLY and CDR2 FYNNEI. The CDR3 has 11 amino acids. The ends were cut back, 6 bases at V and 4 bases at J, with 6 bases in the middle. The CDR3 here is CASRAFTEAFF. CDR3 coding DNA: TGTGCCAGCAGAGCGTTCACTGAAGCTTTCTTT.

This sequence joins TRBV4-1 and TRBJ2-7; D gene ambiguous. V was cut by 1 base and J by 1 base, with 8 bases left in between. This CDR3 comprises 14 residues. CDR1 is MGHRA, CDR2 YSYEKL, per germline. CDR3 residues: CASSQVLESYEQYF. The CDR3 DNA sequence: TGCGCCAGCAGCCAAGTCTTGGAATCCTACGAGCAGTACTTC.

CDR3 in amino acids: CASSLDRGMNIQYF. Written as DNA, the CDR3 is TGCGCCAGCAGCTTGGATAGGGGCATGAACATTCAGTACTTC. The rearrangement uses TRBV5-1 and TRBJ2-4; D possibly corresponds to TRBD1 (5 bases). CDR1 is SGHRS, CDR2 YFSETQ, per germline. The CDR3 is 14 amino acids. V lost 0 bases to trimming and J lost 7 bases, with 11 bases between them. The complete variable domain, with remaining parts taken from reference TRBV5-1 and TRBJ2-4, reads KAGVTQTPRYLIKTRGQQVTLSCSPISGHRSVSWYQQTPGQGLQFLFEYFSETQRNKGNFPGRFSGRQFSNSRSEMNVSTLELGDSALYLCASSLDRGMNIQYFGAGTRLSVL.

CDR3 loop: CASKHDNSGANVLTF. CDR3 coding DNA: TGTGCCAGCAAACACGATAACTCTGGGGCCAACGTCCTGACTTTC. The chain employs TRBV6-5 and TRBJ2-6; unclear D gene. The CDR3 has 15 residues. Germline V gene data show CDR1 as MNHEY and CDR2 as SVGAGI. Trimming removed 7 bases from V and 0 bases from J, with 10 bases in between.

CDR3 protein: CASSPLPAGITDTQYF. CDR3 nucleotides: TGTGCCAGCAGCCCTCTCCCAGCGGGGATCACAGATACGCAGTATTTT. The genes are TRBV9 and TRBJ2-3; 7 nucleotides line up with TRBD2. CDR1 SGDLS and CDR2 YYNGEE come from the germline V gene. With 4 bases clipped from V and 2 bases from J, the junction kept 10 bases outside the gene matches. There are 16 residues in the CDR3.

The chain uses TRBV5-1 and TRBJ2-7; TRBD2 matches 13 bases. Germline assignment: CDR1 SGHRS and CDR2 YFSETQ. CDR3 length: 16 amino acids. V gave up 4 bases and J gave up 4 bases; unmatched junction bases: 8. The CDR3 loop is CASSPVGTSGKYEQYF. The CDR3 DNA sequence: TGCGCCAGCAGCCCAGTGGGGACTAGCGGGAAGTACGAGCAGTACTTC.

The CDR3 region is CASSLERDREFF. The CDR3 bases are TGTGCCAGCAGCTTGGAGAGGGACAGGGAGTTCTTC. V gene TRBV11-2 combines with J gene TRBJ2-1; TRBD1 matches 9 bases. The V gene end was trimmed by 3 bases and the J gene end by 14 bases; junction bases not matched to a gene: 5. The CDR3 consists of 12 residues. The germline CDR1 and CDR2 sequences are SGHAT and FQNNGV.

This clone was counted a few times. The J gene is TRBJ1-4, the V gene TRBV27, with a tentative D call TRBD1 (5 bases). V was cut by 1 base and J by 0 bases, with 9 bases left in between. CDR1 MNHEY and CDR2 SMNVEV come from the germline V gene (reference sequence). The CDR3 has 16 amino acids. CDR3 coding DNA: TGTGCCAGCAGTTTATACCCACAGGCAACTAATGAAAAACTGTTTTTT. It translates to CASSLYPQATNEKLFF.

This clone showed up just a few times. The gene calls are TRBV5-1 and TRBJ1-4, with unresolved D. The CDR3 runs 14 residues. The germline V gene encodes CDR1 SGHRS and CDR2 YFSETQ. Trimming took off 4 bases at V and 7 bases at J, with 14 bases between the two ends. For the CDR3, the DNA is TGCGCCAGCAGCCTAAGTGTCATGGGTGAAAAACTGTTTTTT. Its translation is CASSLSVMGEKLFF.

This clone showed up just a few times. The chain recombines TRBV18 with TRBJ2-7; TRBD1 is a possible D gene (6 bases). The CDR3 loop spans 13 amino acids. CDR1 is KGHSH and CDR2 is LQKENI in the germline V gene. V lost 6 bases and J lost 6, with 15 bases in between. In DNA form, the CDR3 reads TGTGCCAGCTCCCAAAACAGGGATTCCGAGCAGTACTTC. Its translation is CASSQNRDSEQYF.

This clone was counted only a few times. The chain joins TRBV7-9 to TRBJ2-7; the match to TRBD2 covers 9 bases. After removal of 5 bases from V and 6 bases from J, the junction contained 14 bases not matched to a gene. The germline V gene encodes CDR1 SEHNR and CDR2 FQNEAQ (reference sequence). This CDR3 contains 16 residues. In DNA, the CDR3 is TGTGCCAGCAGCCTGAGGGGTTGGCGGGAGGGCCGCGAGCAGTACTTC. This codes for CASSLRGWREGREQYF.

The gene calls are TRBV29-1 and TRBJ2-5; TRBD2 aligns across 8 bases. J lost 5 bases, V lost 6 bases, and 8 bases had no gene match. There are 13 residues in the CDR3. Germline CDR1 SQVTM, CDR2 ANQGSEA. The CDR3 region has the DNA TGCAGCGTACTAGCGGCAAATGGGGAGACCCAGTACTTC. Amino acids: CSVLAANGETQYF. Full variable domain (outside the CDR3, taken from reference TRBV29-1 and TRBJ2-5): SAVISQKPSRDICQRGTSLTIQCQVDSQVTMMFWYRQQPGQSLTLIATANQGSEATYESGFVIDKFPISRPNLTFSTLTVSNMSPEDSSIYLCSVLAANGETQYFGPGTRLLVL.

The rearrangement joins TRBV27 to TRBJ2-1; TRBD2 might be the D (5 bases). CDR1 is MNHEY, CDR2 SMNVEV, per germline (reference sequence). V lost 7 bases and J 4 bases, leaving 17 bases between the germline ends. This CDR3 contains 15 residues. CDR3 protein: CASTYLSGRYNEQFF. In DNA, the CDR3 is TGTGCCAGCACTTATCTAAGCGGCCGGTACAATGAGCAGTTCTTC.

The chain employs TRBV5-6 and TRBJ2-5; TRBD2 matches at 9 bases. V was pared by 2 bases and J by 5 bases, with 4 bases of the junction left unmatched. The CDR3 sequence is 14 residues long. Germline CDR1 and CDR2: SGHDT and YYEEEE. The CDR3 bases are TGTGCCAGCAGCTTAAAAGCGGGGGGCGAGACCCAGTACTTC. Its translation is CASSLKAGGETQYF.

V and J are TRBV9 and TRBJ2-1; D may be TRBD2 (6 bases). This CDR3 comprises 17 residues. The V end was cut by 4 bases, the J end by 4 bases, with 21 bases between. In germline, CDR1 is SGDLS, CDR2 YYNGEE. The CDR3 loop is CASSFNERGALYNEQFF. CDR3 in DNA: TGTGCCAGCAGCTTCAATGAACGCGGGGCTCTTTACAATGAGCAGTTCTTC.

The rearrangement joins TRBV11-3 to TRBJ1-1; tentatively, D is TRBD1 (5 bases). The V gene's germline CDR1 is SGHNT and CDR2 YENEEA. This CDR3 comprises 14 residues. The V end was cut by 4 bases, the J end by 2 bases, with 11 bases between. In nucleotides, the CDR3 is TGTGCCAGCAGCTCCCAGGGATACAACACTGAAGCTTTCTTT. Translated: CASSSQGYNTEAFF.

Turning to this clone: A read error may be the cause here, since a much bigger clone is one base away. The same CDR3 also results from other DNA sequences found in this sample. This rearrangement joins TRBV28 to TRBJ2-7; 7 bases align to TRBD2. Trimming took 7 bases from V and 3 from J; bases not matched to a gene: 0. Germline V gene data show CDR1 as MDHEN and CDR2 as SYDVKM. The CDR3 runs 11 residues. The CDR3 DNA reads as TGTGCCAGCACGGGGGGCTACGAGCAGTACTTC. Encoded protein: CASTGGYEQYF. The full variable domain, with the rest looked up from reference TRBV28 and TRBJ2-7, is DVKVTQSSRYLVKRTGEKVFLECVQDMDHENMFWYRQDPGLGLRLIYFSYDVKMKEKGDIPEGYSVSREKKERFSLILESASTNQTSMYLCASTGGYEQYFGPGTRLTVT.

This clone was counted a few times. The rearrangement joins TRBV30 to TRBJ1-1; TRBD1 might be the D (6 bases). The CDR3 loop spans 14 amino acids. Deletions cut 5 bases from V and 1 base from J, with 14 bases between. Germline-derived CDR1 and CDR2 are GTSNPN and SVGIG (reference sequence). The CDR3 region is CAWHQGHRNTEAFF. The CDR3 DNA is TGTGCCTGGCACCAGGGACACAGGAACACTGAAGCTTTCTTT.